A selection of T cell receptor beta chains follows, all from one sample in a study of vaccination and CD4 T cells after COVID-19. TCRdb used MiXCR to reprocess the PCR reads, holding one entry per CDR3 protein. The sample has about 13,000 distinct CDR3 sequences; around 42% are singletons. Antigens of these TCRs are unknown. Material: CD4+ T cells from blood, cultured in vitro, obtained before SARS-CoV-2 vaccination. These receptor sequences come from a human donor who had recovered from COVID-19. Both conserved end residues are part of each CDR3. A D gene is named only where the DNA matches it firmly. A row's size may be missing; if present it is once, few, many or a size class.

j_call v_call clone_size d_call cdr3_nt cdr3_aa
TRBJ2-6 TRBV5-1 - - TGCGCCAGCAGCTTGAACGCCGGGGCCAACGTCCTGACTTTC CASSLNAGANVLTF
TRBJ1-3 TRBV15 - - TGTGCCACCAGCGGTCGGAACGGAAACACCATATATTTT CATSGRNGNTIYF
TRBJ2-2 TRBV6-1 - TRBD1 TGTGCCAGCACCCTGACAGGGCTAACCGGGGAGCTGTTTTTT CASTLTGLTGELFF
TRBJ2-1 TRBV7-2 - - TGTGCCAGCAGCTTATGGGCATCCTACAATGAGCAGTTCTTC CASSLWASYNEQFF
TRBJ1-1 TRBV11-2 - - TGTGCCAGCAGCTTAGAACCAGGGCGTGGGACTGAAGCTTTCTTT CASSLEPGRGTEAFF
TRBJ1-1 TRBV11-3 - - TGTGCCAGCGCACAGGGCGTGGGGAACGCTGAAGCTTTCTTT CASAQGVGNAEAFF
TRBJ1-6 TRBV19 - TRBD1 TGTGCCAGTAGTGGGGGACGACAGGGCCATTCACCCCTCCACTTT CASSGGRQGHSPLHF
TRBJ1-5 TRBV12-3/TRBV12-4 - TRBD1 TGTGCCAGCAGCGGCACAGGGGGCGACCAGCCCCAGCATTTT CASSGTGGDQPQHF
TRBJ1-2 TRBV20-1 few TRBD1 TGCAGTGCTCTAATACGACAGGGAGCATTCGATGGCTACACCTTC CSALIRQGAFDGYTF
TRBJ1-6 TRBV15 - - TGTGCCACCAGCAGAGGGGACGGGACGGCGAATTCACCCCTCCACTTT CATSRGDGTANSPLHF
TRBJ1-4 TRBV27 - - TGTGCCAGCAGTTTATACCCGGAAAGTGAAAAACTGTTTTTT CASSLYPESEKLFF
TRBJ2-5 TRBV5-4 few TRBD2 TGTGCCAGCAGCTTGGGACTAGCGGGGGGGCAAGAGACCCAGTACTTC CASSLGLAGGQETQYF
TRBJ2-3 TRBV7-9 - TRBD2 TGTGCCAGCAGCCTCAGCGGGATCAGCACAGATACGCAGTATTTT CASSLSGISTDTQYF
TRBJ1-1 TRBV28 few - TGTGGGGCACTATCTAGTTCGGGTGAAGCTTTCTTT CGALSSSGEAFF
TRBJ1-6 TRBV24-1 few TRBD1 TGTGCCACCTCGGGACAGCAAAATTCACCCCTCCACTTT CATSGQQNSPLHF
TRBJ2-5 TRBV19 - - TGTGCCAGTAGTCCCCAGCCGGCGGAGGAGACCCAGTACTTC CASSPQPAEETQYF
TRBJ1-1 TRBV7-8 few - TGTGCCAGCAGCTTTTTGGGGGAGATGAACACTGAAGCTTTCTTT CASSFLGEMNTEAFF
TRBJ1-1 TRBV27 - - TGTGCCAGCAGTTTATTGGGGGCGGGTGAAGCTTTCTTT CASSLLGAGEAFF
TRBJ2-7 TRBV10-3 few - TGTGCCATCAGTGAGTTTAAGAACGAGCAGTACTTC CAISEFKNEQYF
TRBJ2-7 TRBV6-5 few TRBD2 TGTGCCAGCAGTTACGCGGGAGTATCCTACGAGCAGTACTTC CASSYAGVSYEQYF
TRBJ1-6 TRBV7-2 few TRBD1 TGTGCCAGCAGCTTAGAGGACAGGTCTAATTCACCCCTCCACTTT CASSLEDRSNSPLHF
TRBJ1-6 TRBV11-3 - - TGTGCCAGCAGCTTACATGTCATAGGATCACCCCTCCACTTT CASSLHVIGSPLHF
TRBJ1-3 TRBV21-1 few - TGTGCCTCCTTAGGAGGAGAGAGCTCTGGAAACACCATATATTTT CASLGGESSGNTIYF
TRBJ1-1 TRBV24-1 - TRBD1 TGTGCCTCATACCGGAAGACCCCCGGGACAGGGCACAACACTGAAGCTTTCTTT CASYRKTPGTGHNTEAFF
TRBJ1-1 TRBV28 few - TGTGCCAGCAGTTTTGTGCAGTCCTTTGAAGCTTTCTTT CASSFVQSFEAFF
TRBJ1-1 TRBV6-2/TRBV6-3 few TRBD1 TGTGCCAGCAGGCAGACAGGGACCAACACTGAAGCTTTCTTT CASRQTGTNTEAFF
TRBJ1-5 TRBV7-9 few - TGTGCCAGCAGCCTGGGGACTCCTTGGCCCCAGCATTTT CASSLGTPWPQHF
TRBJ1-1 TRBV20-1 - - TGCAGTGCGCAAACAGTGAACACTGAAGCTTTCTTT CSAQTVNTEAFF
TRBJ1-3 TRBV7-9 - TRBD1 TGTGCCAGCAGCTCACAGGGGACTGGAAACACCATATATTTT CASSSQGTGNTIYF
TRBJ1-1 TRBV19 - - TGTGCCAGTAGTATAGATCTGGACACTGAAGCTTTCTTT CASSIDLDTEAFF
TRBJ1-2 TRBV6-5 - - TGTGCCAGCAGTTTCGAGGACAGCTTCTATGGCTACACCTTC CASSFEDSFYGYTF
TRBJ1-6 TRBV6-1 - - TGTGCCAGCAGTGGACGCTCCTATAATTCACCCCTCCACTTT CASSGRSYNSPLHF
TRBJ2-5 TRBV24-1 few - TGTGCCACCAGTGATGGGCAGGGGAATTCTGAGACCCAGTACTTC CATSDGQGNSETQYF
TRBJ2-5 TRBV7-9 few - TGTGCCAGCAGCTTGGCGCGGGGCCCGTTGTGGGAGACCCAGTACTTC CASSLARGPLWETQYF
TRBJ1-2 TRBV15 few - TGTGCCACCAGCAGAGGGGAGGGCAGCTATGGCTACACCTTC CATSRGEGSYGYTF
TRBJ2-2 TRBV6-1 few - TGTGCCAGCAGTGTCCGCACCGGGGAGCTGTTTTTT CASSVRTGELFF
TRBJ1-6 TRBV28 - - TGTGCCGCTATTGGGTTTAGCTCCTATAATTCACCCCTCCACTTT CAAIGFSSYNSPLHF